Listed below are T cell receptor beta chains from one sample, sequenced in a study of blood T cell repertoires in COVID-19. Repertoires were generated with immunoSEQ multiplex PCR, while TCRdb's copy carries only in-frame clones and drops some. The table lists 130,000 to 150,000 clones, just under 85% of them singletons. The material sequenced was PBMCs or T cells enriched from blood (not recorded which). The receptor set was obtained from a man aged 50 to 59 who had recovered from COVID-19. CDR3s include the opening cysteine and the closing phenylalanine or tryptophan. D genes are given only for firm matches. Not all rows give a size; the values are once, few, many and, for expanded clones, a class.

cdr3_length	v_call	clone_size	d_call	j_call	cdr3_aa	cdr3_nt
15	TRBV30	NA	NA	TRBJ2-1	CAWSVPEVSYNEQFF	TGTGCCTGGAGTGTACCAGAGGTTTCCTACAATGAGCAGTTCTTC
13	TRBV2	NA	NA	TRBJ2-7	CASSDYASYEQYF	TGTGCCAGCAGTGACTACGCCTCCTACGAGCAGTACTTC
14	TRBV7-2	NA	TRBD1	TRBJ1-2	CASSATGGPYGYTF	TGTGCCAGCAGCGCAACAGGGGGACCCTATGGCTACACCTTC
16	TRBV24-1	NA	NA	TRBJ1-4	CATSDTTGSCNEKLFF	TGTGCCACCAGTGATACGACAGGTTCCTGCAATGAAAAACTGTTTTTT
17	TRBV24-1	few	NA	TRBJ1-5	CATSDPHREGNNQPQHF	TGTGCCACCAGTGACCCTCACAGGGAAGGGAACAATCAGCCCCAGCATTTT
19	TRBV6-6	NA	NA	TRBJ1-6	CASSLAGGSKSSYNSPLHF	TGTGCCAGCAGCTTGGCGGGAGGGTCTAAAAGCTCCTATAATTCACCCCTCCACTTT
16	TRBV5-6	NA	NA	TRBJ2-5	CASSLSSGVGLKTQYF	TGTGCCAGCAGCTTGAGCAGCGGCGTCGGTTTGAAGACCCAGTACTTC
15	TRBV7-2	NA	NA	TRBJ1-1	CASSSTTGGTTEAFF	TGTGCCAGCAGCTCTACTACGGGGGGGACCACTGAAGCTTTCTTT
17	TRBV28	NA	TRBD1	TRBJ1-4	CASSSSDREATNEKLFF	TGTGCCAGCAGTTCCAGTGACAGGGAAGCAACTAATGAAAAACTGTTTTTT
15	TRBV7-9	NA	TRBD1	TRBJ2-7	CASTTTGTGSYEQYF	TGTGCCAGCACCACTACCGGGACAGGCTCCTACGAGCAGTACTTC
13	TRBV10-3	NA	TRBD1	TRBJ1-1	CAIHNRGRTEAFF	TGTGCCATCCACAACAGGGGGCGTACTGAAGCTTTCTTT
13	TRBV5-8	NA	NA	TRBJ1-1	CASSLRQSTEAFF	TGTGCCAGCAGCTTGAGACAGAGCACTGAAGCTTTCTTT
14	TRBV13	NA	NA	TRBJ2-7	CASSSSRGKDEQYF	TGTGCCAGCAGCTCATCAAGGGGGAAGGACGAGCAGTACTTC
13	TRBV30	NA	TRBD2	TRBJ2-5	CAWSTSGRIAQYF	TGTGCCTGGAGCACTAGCGGCCGCATCGCCCAGTACTTC
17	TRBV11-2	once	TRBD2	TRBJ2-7	CASSSFLRERGGAEQYF	TGTGCCAGCAGCTCTTTCCTCCGGGAGCGGGGGGGCGCCGAGCAGTACTTC
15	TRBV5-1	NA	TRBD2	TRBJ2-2	CASSLSSGVTGELFF	TGCGCCAGCAGCTTGAGTAGCGGGGTAACCGGGGAGCTGTTTTTT
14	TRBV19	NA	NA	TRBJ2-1	CASRIDSSYNEQFF	TGTGCCAGTCGAATAGACTCCTCCTACAATGAGCAGTTCTTC
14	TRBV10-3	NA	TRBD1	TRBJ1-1	CAISDTGTVPEAFF	TGTGCCATCAGTGACACCGGGACAGTTCCTGAAGCTTTCTTT
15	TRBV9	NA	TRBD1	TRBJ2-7	CASSFGTGGSGEQYF	TGTGCCAGCAGCTTTGGGACAGGGGGCTCTGGCGAGCAGTACTTC
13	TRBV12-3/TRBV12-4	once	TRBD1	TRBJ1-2	CASSLGQGGGYTF	TGTGCCAGCAGTTTAGGACAGGGTGGAGGCTACACCTTC
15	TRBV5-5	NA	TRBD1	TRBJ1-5	CASSRTGDRNQPQHF	TGTGCCAGCAGCCGGACAGGGGATCGCAATCAGCCCCAGCATTTT
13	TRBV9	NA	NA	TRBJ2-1	CASSIPGVKEQFF	TGTGCCAGCAGCATTCCCGGAGTGAAAGAGCAGTTCTTC
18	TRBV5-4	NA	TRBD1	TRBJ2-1	CASSFPQGALFAGNEQFF	TGTGCCAGCAGCTTTCCCCAGGGGGCCCTTTTCGCGGGCAATGAGCAGTTCTTC
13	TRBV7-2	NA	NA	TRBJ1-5	CASSTQGNQPQHF	TGTGCCAGCAGCACTCAGGGAAATCAGCCCCAGCATTTT
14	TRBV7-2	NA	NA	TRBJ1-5	CASSWSQGNQPQHF	TGTGCCAGCAGCTGGTCGCAGGGCAATCAGCCCCAGCATTTT
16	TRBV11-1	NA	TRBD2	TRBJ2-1	CASSSPGLAGADEQFF	TGTGCCAGCAGCTCCCCTGGACTAGCGGGGGCCGATGAGCAGTTCTTC
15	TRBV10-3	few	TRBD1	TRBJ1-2	CAISDTGAEFYGYTF	TGTGCCATCAGTGATACAGGGGCGGAATTCTATGGCTACACCTTC
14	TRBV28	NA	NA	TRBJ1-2	CASSPPHGGRVYTF	TGTGCCAGCAGCCCACCCCATGGGGGGAGGGTTTACACCTTC
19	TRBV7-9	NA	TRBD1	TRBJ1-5	CASSHLPGQPFYSNQPQHF	TGTGCCAGCAGTCACCTGCCGGGACAGCCCTTCTATAGCAATCAGCCCCAGCATTTT
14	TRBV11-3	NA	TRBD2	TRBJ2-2	CASRVTSNTGELFF	TGTGCCAGCAGGGTGACTAGCAACACCGGGGAGCTGTTTTTT
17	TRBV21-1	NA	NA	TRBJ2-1	CASSKAKRDREINEQFF	TGTGCCAGCAGCAAAGCGAAGCGGGACAGGGAAATCAATGAGCAGTTCTTC
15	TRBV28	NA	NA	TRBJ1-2	CASSFGLTGRYGYTF	TGTGCCAGCAGTTTCGGTCTCACAGGGAGATATGGCTACACCTTC